The source of this T cell receptor beta chain is a study of shared clonotypes between healthy human individuals. Germline CDR1 and CDR2: KGHSH and LQKENI. V dropped 3 bases and J dropped 7 bases, with 10 bases sitting between them. The CDR3 loop spans 13 amino acids. Libraries were prepared by immunoSEQ multiplex PCR; TCRdb keeps only in-frame clonotypes and omits some of them. The table includes approximately 1,500,000 clones, around 98% detected once. The study's findings and limits: Several donors held approximately 4.6% of naive CD4 clonotypes in common. Naive subsets tended to show greater estimated richness than memory subsets. Since donors were few, the genetic and exposure-history diversity represented was limited.

This clone was counted once. The antigen remains unidentified. The chain links TRBV18 to TRBJ2-1; no firm D call. The material sequenced was naive CD4+ T cells sorted from blood. Subset denoted: CD45RA+ positively selected. The receptor was isolated from a young man in good health. CDR3 loop: CASSPLLTNEQFF. CDR3 nucleotides: TGTGCCAGCTCACCGTTGCTGACAAATGAGCAGTTCTTC.